This T cell receptor (beta chain) was captured in a study of post-analysis software for immune sequencing data. Overall study: The cohort encompassed relapsing-remitting, secondary progressive and progressive-relapsing multiple sclerosis disease courses. General study findings and limits: Controls had lower frequencies than patients of about 5 TRBV segments, which included TRBV5-6, TRBV5-1 and TRBV20-1. Samples made in the same batch grouped tightly together by F measure. Normalized Chao1 diversity in multiple sclerosis patients fell significantly below that of controls.

Germline V gene data show CDR1 as MNHNY and CDR2 as SVGAGI (reference sequence). The CDR3 is 16 amino acids. V trimming: 7 bases; J trimming: 2 bases; junction bases outside the gene matches: 13. The library was made from cDNA and included unique molecular identifiers. Yield was roughly 0.5 million cDNA molecules from around 1 to 9.1 million T cells. Using its own MiXCR run on the PCR reads, TCRdb lists one record per CDR3 protein. The sample contains hundreds of thousands of distinct CDR3 sequences, 40% to 50% of which appear only once. In its sample, this clonotype was seen a few times. As yet, its antigen is unknown.

The clonotype originates from a girl between 10 and 17 years old with multiple sclerosis. The V call is TRBV6-6, the J call TRBJ1-2, with 7 bases identical to TRBD1. The sequencing input was blood. The DNA of the CDR3 is TGTGCCAGCATAAACCGAGGACAGGCCCCCAACTATGGCTACACCTTC. It is translated as CASINRGQAPNYGYTF.